What follows are 29 T cell receptor beta chains derived from one specimen sequenced in a study of blood T cell repertoires in COVID-19. Clones were sequenced by immunoSEQ multiplex PCR, and TCRdb holds only the in-frame ones, with some missing. Here the sample spans 210,000 or so clones, about four fifths being singletons. Material: peripheral blood. The receptors here all came from a woman older than 75 with COVID-19, enrolled during active disease.

The chain joins TRBV5-1 to TRBJ2-2; 7 bases align to TRBD2. The V segment lost 3 bases and the J segment 6 bases; nucleotides outside the gene matches: 8. Germline assignment: CDR1 SGHRS and CDR2 YFSETQ. CDR3 size: 15 residues. CDR3 in amino acids: CASSYQGGEAGELFF. The CDR3 nucleotides are TGCGCCAGCAGCTATCAGGGAGGGGAGGCCGGGGAGCTGTTTTTT.

The gene calls are TRBV13 and TRBJ2-1; 10 nucleotides line up with TRBD1. The CDR3 sequence is 16 residues long. The V gene's germline CDR1 is PRHDT and CDR2 FYEKMQ (reference sequence). J was trimmed by 10 bases and V by 5 bases; bases with no gene match: 14. DNA of the CDR3: TGTGCCAGCAGCAGAGACAGGGGGCTCACGGAGGGCGAGCAGTTCTTC. Amino acid sequence: CASSRDRGLTEGEQFF. Variable domain in full (rest from reference TRBV13 and TRBJ2-1): AAGVIQSPRHLIKEKRETATLKCYPIPRHDTVYWYQQGPGQDPQFLISFYEKMQSDKGSIPDRFSAQQFSDYHSELNMSSLELGDSALYFCASSRDRGLTEGEQFFGPGTRLTVL.

The chain couples TRBV7-3 to TRBJ1-1, with 7 bases matching TRBD1. The germline V gene encodes CDR1 SGHTA and CDR2 FQGTGA. This CDR3 is built from 14 residues. Losses at the gene ends were 5 bases for V and 5 bases for J; bases not matched to a gene: 8. The CDR3 reads CASSGDRVGTEAFF. The CDR3 DNA reads as TGTGCCAGCAGCGGCGACAGGGTTGGGACTGAAGCTTTCTTT.

The sample holds a few counts of this clone. This chain uses TRBV7-2 with TRBJ1-3; D is possibly TRBD1 (5 bases). Trimming took off 8 bases at V and 7 bases at J, with 18 bases between the two ends. Germline assignment: CDR1 SGHTA and CDR2 FQGNSA. The CDR3 totals 14 residues. CDR3 residues: CASGASGRGNTIYF. In nucleotides, the CDR3 is TGTGCCAGCGGCGCCTCGGGCCGGGGGAACACCATATATTTT.

This chain joins TRBV11-2 and TRBJ2-5; 7 bases are shared with TRBD1. CDR1 SGHAT and CDR2 FQNNGV come from the germline V gene. This CDR3 region has 13 residues. J lost 5 bases, V lost 4 bases, and 4 bases had no gene match. The CDR3 region is CASSSQTGETQYF. CDR3 sequence (DNA): TGTGCCAGCAGCTCTCAGACAGGGGAGACCCAGTACTTC.

This chain joins TRBV5-8 and TRBJ1-1; TRBD1 might be the D (5 bases). CDR1 SGHTS and CDR2 YDEGEE come from the germline V gene. The CDR3 is 16 amino acids. Trimming took off 4 bases at V and 1 base at J, with 17 bases between the two ends. DNA of the CDR3: TGTGCCAGCAGCCTCCGGGGGACTGAAACGAACACTGAAGCTTTCTTT. Translating gives CASSLRGTETNTEAFF.

V gene TRBV6-1 combines with J gene TRBJ1-3; D is unresolved. CDR1 and CDR2 from the germline V gene are MNHNS and SASEGT. This CDR3 has 16 residues. Trimming removed 1 base from V and 0 bases from J, with 10 bases in between. CDR3 nucleotide sequence: TGTGCCAGCAGTGAAGTGACACGGTTCTCTGGAAACACCATATATTTT. Translating it yields CASSEVTRFSGNTIYF.

CDR3 region: CASRALAGDYNEQFF. Written as DNA, the CDR3 is TGTGCCAGCAGGGCACTAGCGGGAGACTACAATGAGCAGTTCTTC. The chain is built from TRBV2 and TRBJ2-1; 11 bases agree with TRBD2. The CDR3 contains 15 residues. Germline V gives CDR1 SNHLY, CDR2 FYNNEI. Trimming removed 6 bases from V and 3 bases from J; junction bases left unmatched: 4.

This chain links TRBV11-2 with TRBJ2-7; no reliable D call. Germline V CDR1 and CDR2: SGHAT, FQNNGV. Deletions cut 1 base from V and 3 bases from J, with 7 bases between. The CDR3 runs 13 residues. CDR3 in amino acids: CASSLVVRYEQYF. The CDR3 DNA sequence: TGTGCCAGCAGCTTAGTTGTCCGCTACGAGCAGTACTTC.

Here the CDR3 DNA reads TGTGCCAGCTCACCAAGTCCGGACCAAGAGACCCAGTACTTC. It specifies CASSPSPDQETQYF. V gene TRBV18 combines with J gene TRBJ2-5; D gene uncertain. Germline-derived CDR1 and CDR2 are KGHSH and LQKENI. V was shortened by 2 bases and J by 0 bases, with 7 bases between the two germline ends. This CDR3 is built from 14 residues.

The sample holds a few counts of this clone. The CDR3 DNA follows: TGCGCCAGCAGCTTCGGAGGAGGCGAGGCTGAAGCTTTCTTT. Protein: CASSFGGGEAEAFF. The chain joins TRBV5-1 to TRBJ1-1, with D unresolved. The CDR3 totals 14 residues. V shed 2 bases and J shed 6 bases, with 14 bases lying between them. CDR1 is SGHRS and CDR2 is YFSETQ in the germline V gene.

A single count supports this clone. The chain couples TRBV24-1 to TRBJ2-2; D possibly corresponds to TRBD2 (7 bases). The length of the CDR3 is 15 residues. The V and J ends lost 1 base and 6 bases respectively, with 11 bases between them. The germline gives CDR1 KGHDR, CDR2 SFDVKD. In DNA form, the CDR3 reads TGTGCCACCAGTGATTTAGGGGGAGGGCCCGGGGAGCTGTTTTTT. Its translation: CATSDLGGGPGELFF.

The chain couples TRBV6-5 to TRBJ1-6, with a tentative D call TRBD1 (6 bases). Germline assignment: CDR1 MNHEY and CDR2 SVGAGI. Trimming cost V 2 bases and J 6 bases, with 14 bases left between them. The CDR3 is 16 amino acids. This chain's CDR3 is CASSYRNRDPNSPLHF. The CDR3 DNA follows: TGTGCCAGCAGTTACCGTAACAGGGACCCTAATTCACCCCTCCACTTT.

This sequence joins TRBV19 and TRBJ1-5, with D unresolved. Trimming removed 8 bases at V and 0 bases at J, with 14 bases between. Germline CDR1 is LNHDA and CDR2 is SQIVND (reference sequence). The CDR3 contains 15 residues. CDR3 sequence: CASRTAVYSNQPQHF. The CDR3 DNA reads TGTGCCAGTCGAACAGCGGTTTATAGCAATCAGCCCCAGCATTTT.

This sequence joins TRBV28 and TRBJ1-6; D is ambiguous. Per the germline V gene, CDR1 is MDHEN and CDR2 is SYDVKM. This CDR3 is built from 13 residues. The ends were cut back, 2 bases at V and 9 bases at J, with 8 bases in the middle. CDR3 protein: CASSLRQVSPLHF. The CDR3 DNA reads as TGTGCCAGCAGTTTAAGGCAGGTTTCACCCCTCCACTTT.

The chain is built from TRBV7-3 and TRBJ2-3, with 8 bases lining up with TRBD1. Germline V CDR1 and CDR2: SGHTA, FQGTGA. J lost 4 bases, V lost 8 bases, and 5 bases had no gene match. This CDR3 is 13 amino acids long. CDR3 in DNA: TGTGCCAGCGGACAGGGTGTCGCAGATACGCAGTATTTT. Its protein is CASGQGVADTQYF.

This clone was counted a single time. CDR3 sequence reads: CASSAPSEDEQFF. The CDR3 DNA sequence: TGTGCCAGCAGCGCACCTAGCGAGGATGAGCAGTTCTTC. The V gene is TRBV7-8, the J gene TRBJ2-1; D may be TRBD2 (6 bases). The CDR3 contains 13 residues. Germline CDR1 and CDR2: SGHVS and FQNEAQ. Between the trimmed V and J ends, which lost 5 bases and 8 bases, there was a span of 13 bases.

This chain uses TRBV9 with TRBJ2-5, with TRBD1 identical over 8 bases. The CDR3 spans 16 residues. Germline V gene data show CDR1 as SGDLS and CDR2 as YYNGEE. With V trimmed by 0 bases and J by 5 bases, 9 bases remained unmatched. CDR3 in amino acids: CASSVGWGQATETQYF. CDR3 sequence (DNA): TGTGCCAGCAGCGTAGGCTGGGGACAGGCAACGGAGACCCAGTACTTC.

The chain joins TRBV16 to TRBJ2-6, with D unresolved. Germline loops: CDR1 KGHSY, CDR2 FQNENV. This CDR3 is built from 14 residues. V lost 4 bases to trimming and J lost 8 bases, with 12 bases between them. The CDR3 is CASSPPGRSNVLTF. CDR3 nucleotides: TGTGCCAGCAGCCCTCCGGGTCGGTCCAACGTCCTGACTTTC.

V and J are TRBV5-1 and TRBJ2-7; TRBD1 is a possible D gene (5 bases). CDR1 is SGHRS, CDR2 YFSETQ, per germline. The germline V and J ends were trimmed by 4 bases and 6 bases, with 17 bases remaining between them. The CDR3 runs to 14 residues. The CDR3 reads CASSVDSRVAEQYF. CDR3 DNA: TGCGCCAGCAGCGTCGACAGTCGGGTCGCCGAGCAGTACTTC.

The chain recombines TRBV5-4 with TRBJ2-7, with 7 bases identical to TRBD1. CDR1 is SGHNT, CDR2 YYREEE, per germline (reference sequence). The CDR3 sequence is 16 residues long. V was clipped by 0 bases and J by 2 bases; unmatched bases: 8. CDR3 protein: CASSLARGGRAYEQYF. The CDR3 DNA is TGTGCCAGCAGCTTGGCCAGAGGGGGCCGGGCCTACGAGCAGTACTTC.

The sample holds a few counts of this clone. This chain joins TRBV15 and TRBJ1-5, with D uncertain. Looked up from germline, CDR1 is LNHNV and CDR2 is YYDKDF (reference sequence). V dropped 2 bases and J dropped 9 bases, with 14 bases sitting between them. The CDR3 sequence is 14 residues long. The CDR3 reads CATSRSGIGPPQHF. As DNA, the CDR3 is TGTGCCACCAGCAGAAGCGGTATTGGTCCGCCCCAGCATTTT.

This clone has a single count. The chain couples TRBV2 to TRBJ1-2; tentative D call: TRBD1 (6 bases). The CDR3 loop spans 15 amino acids. V lost 4 bases and J lost 6, with 18 bases in between. Germline V lookup: CDR1 SNHLY, CDR2 FYNNEI. CDR3 nucleotides: TGTGCCAGCAGTGTTCTTGCAGGGGTGGGAGATGGCTACACCTTC. Translating it yields CASSVLAGVGDGYTF.

The CDR3 DNA reads as TGTGCCAGCGCAGGGGGCGGGGGTCAGCCCCAGCATTTT. It translates to CASAGGGGQPQHF. The V gene is TRBV27, the J gene TRBJ1-5, with TRBD1 matching 8 bases. The CDR3 consists of 13 residues. V lost 8 bases, J lost 6 bases, and 6 bases stayed unmatched. Germline CDR1 reads MNHEY; CDR2 reads SMNVEV (reference sequence).

The CDR3 reads CASSSSGRGYNEQFF. For the CDR3, the DNA is TGTGCCAGCAGTTCTAGCGGGAGAGGCTACAATGAGCAGTTCTTC. This rearrangement joins TRBV3-1 (or the pseudogene TRBV3-2) to TRBJ2-1, with 10 positions matching TRBD2. V lost 6 bases to trimming and J lost 3 bases; unmatched junction nucleotides: 5. The CDR3 loop spans 15 amino acids. CDR1 is LGHDT, CDR2 YNNKEL, per germline (reference sequence).

The gene calls are TRBV19 and TRBJ1-1; no firm D call. The CDR3 consists of 15 residues. Trimming left V 1 base short and J 0 bases short, with 9 bases between. Looked up from germline, CDR1 is LNHDA and CDR2 is SQIVND (reference sequence). This CDR3 reads CASSIGSEVNTEAFF. The CDR3 region has the DNA TGTGCCAGTAGTATAGGGTCGGAGGTGAACACTGAAGCTTTCTTT.

This clone was observed once. The genes are TRBV6-6 and TRBJ1-5, with a tentative D call TRBD1 (6 bases). This CDR3 has 14 residues. V was pared by 4 bases and J by 2 bases, with 9 bases between. The germline V gene has CDR1 MNHNY and CDR2 SVGAGI (reference sequence). The CDR3, as DNA: TGTGCCAGCAGTTCAGGGGTACGCAATCAGCCCCAGCATTTT. Its protein is CASSSGVRNQPQHF.

The CDR3 loop is CASSFAGYQETQYF. The CDR3 DNA is TGTGCCAGCAGTTTTGCCGGGTACCAAGAGACCCAGTACTTC. The rearrangement uses TRBV6-5 and TRBJ2-5; no definite D call. The V gene's germline CDR1 is MNHEY and CDR2 SVGAGI. V shed 4 bases and J shed 0 bases, with 9 bases lying between them. CDR3 length: 14 residues.

V and J are TRBV5-6 and TRBJ2-7, with a possible D match to TRBD1 (5 bases). V lost 2 bases, J lost 7 bases, and 7 bases lay in between. CDR1 is SGHDT and CDR2 is YYEEEE in the germline V gene. This CDR3 contains 11 residues. CDR3 residues: CASSFRVEQYF. CDR3 coding DNA: TGTGCCAGCAGCTTCAGGGTTGAGCAGTACTTC.